One and the same sample provided the 3 T cell receptor beta chains below, sequenced in a study of blood T cell repertoires in COVID-19. This table comes from immunoSEQ multiplex PCR, and its TCRdb copy is limited to in-frame clones, with some not included. This sample has approximately 200,000 clones, with roughly 85% found just once. The sequencing input was peripheral blood. The receptors come from a human donor with active or convalescent COVID-19. The donor label of this sample is uncertain.

The V gene is TRBV7-9, the J gene TRBJ1-1; no firm D call. Germline V gene sequence: CDR1 SEHNR, CDR2 FQNEAQ (reference sequence). Trimming shortened V by 2 bases and J by 2 bases, and 6 bases separated the two germline ends. CDR3 length equals 13 residues. CDR3 sequence (DNA): TGTGCCAGCAGCTTAAATGTAAACACTGAAGCTTTCTTT. It encodes CASSLNVNTEAFF.

V usage is TRBV3-1 (or the pseudogene TRBV3-2) and J usage is TRBJ2-2; 11 bases are shared with TRBD2. The CDR3 loop spans 16 amino acids. Germline CDR1 and CDR2: LGHDT and YNNKEL (reference sequence). After removal of 2 bases from V and 4 bases from J, the junction contained 3 bases not matched to a gene. The CDR3 sequence: CASSQTSGGGTGELFF. Written as DNA, the CDR3 is TGTGCCAGCAGCCAAACTAGCGGGGGCGGCACCGGGGAGCTGTTTTTT.

V usage is TRBV5-5 and J usage is TRBJ1-4; possible D gene TRBD1, 6 bases. V was cut by 4 bases and J by 5 bases, with 9 bases left in between. There are 13 residues in the CDR3. CDR1 and CDR2 (germline): SGHKS, YYEKEE (reference sequence). The DNA for the CDR3 is TGTGCCAGCAGCCGCGGACAGAATGAAAAACTGTTTTTT. Encoded protein: CASSRGQNEKLFF.